The 13 T cell receptor beta chains in this list originate from one sample, sequenced in a study of T cell responses to AZD1222 COVID-19 vaccine (dated by TCRdb to the early 2020s). To prepare the library, the immunoSEQ multiplex PCR assay was applied. TCRdb took over this immuneACCESS table, retaining in-frame rearrangements with V and J assigned. Such tables are incomplete; in checked studies, under half of the missing clones stem from an unresolved V gene, and the remainder is unexplained. The sample data list more than 70,000 clones, and around 90% of these were observed just once. The leading ten clones occupy about 29% of the sample. The time point label for this specimen denotes: about 28 days (+/-7) after the second vaccine dose. This sample comprised peripheral blood, obtained 28 days after the second AZD1222 dose. These receptors came from an adult who received the AZD1222 COVID-19 vaccine.

The chain combines TRBV12-5 with TRBJ2-2, with 8 bases lining up with TRBD2. CDR1 and CDR2 from the germline V gene are LGHNT and FRNRAP. The trim removed 6 bases at V and 2 bases at J, leaving 11 bases unmatched. This CDR3 is built from 17 residues. The CDR3 DNA reads as TGTGCTAGTGGACCTGAGATACTAGCGGTTAACACCGGGGAGCTGTTTTTT. Residues: CASGPEILAVNTGELFF.

V gene TRBV25-1 combines with J gene TRBJ1-1; no firm D call. Germline CDR1 MGHDK, CDR2 SYGVNS. Trimming removed 5 bases at V and 7 bases at J, with 11 bases between. The CDR3 has 12 residues. The CDR3 bases are TGTGCCAGCAGTTCGCAAAGCGGTGAAGCTTTCTTT. Protein: CASSSQSGEAFF. Full variable domain (remainder filled in from reference TRBV25-1 and TRBJ1-1): EADIYQTPRYLVIGTGKKITLECSQTMGHDKMYWYQQDPGMELHLIHYSYGVNSTEKGDLSSESTVSRIRTEHFPLTLESARPSHTSQYLCASSSQSGEAFFGQGTRLTVV.

The rearrangement uses TRBV29-1 and TRBJ2-2, with 9 positions matching TRBD2. V shed 5 bases, J shed 0 bases, and the junction held 7 bases outside the gene matches. This CDR3 is built from 16 residues. CDR1 is SQVTM and CDR2 is ANQGSEA in the germline V gene. DNA of the CDR3: TGCAGCGTTCTTGAAATAGCGGGGGCGAACACCGGGGAGCTGTTTTTT. Its translation: CSVLEIAGANTGELFF.

The chain employs TRBV9 and TRBJ2-1; weak D call: TRBD1 (6 bases). Trimming took off 3 bases at V and 5 bases at J, with 18 bases between the two ends. Germline values: CDR1 SGDLS, CDR2 YYNGEE. This CDR3 has 16 residues. This chain's CDR3 is CASSGHTGLRDNEQFF. The CDR3 DNA follows: TGTGCCAGCAGCGGCCATACAGGGCTTAGAGACAATGAGCAGTTCTTC.

The V and J genes are TRBV29-1 and TRBJ2-4; D is ambiguous. Trimming shortened V by 1 base and J by 8 bases, and 12 bases separated the two germline ends. The CDR3 consists of 13 residues. Looked up from germline, CDR1 is SQVTM and CDR2 is ANQGSEA. In DNA form, the CDR3 reads TGCAGCGTTGAAGGAATTGGGAAGGACATTCAGTACTTC. It codes for CSVEGIGKDIQYF.

The gene calls are TRBV3-1 (or the pseudogene TRBV3-2) and TRBJ2-7, with 10 bases that match TRBD1. The trim removed 3 bases at V and 5 bases at J, leaving 4 bases unmatched. CDR1 LGHDT and CDR2 YNNKEL come from the germline V gene (reference sequence). CDR3 length equals 14 residues. This chain's CDR3 is CASSQDRGRNEQYF. For the CDR3, the DNA is TGTGCCAGCAGCCAGGACAGGGGGAGGAACGAGCAGTACTTC.

V and J are TRBV7-2 and TRBJ1-5, with TRBD1 identical over 11 bases. Looked up from germline, CDR1 is SGHTA and CDR2 is FQGNSA. The CDR3 has 14 amino acids. Trimming removed 5 bases from V and 4 bases from J; junction bases left unmatched: 1. The CDR3 DNA reads TGTGCCAGCAGCGGGACAGGGGGGAATCAGCCCCAGCATTTT. It codes for CASSGTGGNQPQHF.

The chain has TRBV9 and TRBJ2-7; D possibly matches TRBD1 or TRBD2 (6 bases each). Looked up from germline, CDR1 is SGDLS and CDR2 is YYNGEE. The ends were cut back, 3 bases at V and 1 base at J, with 11 bases in the middle. The length of the CDR3 is 14 residues. The CDR3 region has the DNA TGTGCCAGCAGCGGAGGGGGAGGATCCTACGAGCAGTACTTC. This encodes CASSGGGGSYEQYF.

The chain uses TRBV7-9 and TRBJ1-3, with unresolved D. This CDR3 is 16 amino acids long. Germline CDR1 and CDR2: SEHNR and FQNEAQ (reference sequence). Trimming took off 8 bases at V and 0 bases at J, with 17 bases between the two ends. Written as DNA, the CDR3 is TGTGCCAGCGGCTGGAGGTCGGAGTTCTCTGGAAACACCATATATTTT. Amino acid sequence: CASGWRSEFSGNTIYF.

This chain links TRBV19 with TRBJ1-2, with a possible D match to TRBD1 (6 bases). The CDR3 covers 12 residues. The germline V gene encodes CDR1 LNHDA and CDR2 SQIVND (reference sequence). Trimming took 1 base from V and 6 from J, leaving 6 bases between them. CDR3 sequence (DNA): TGTGCCAGTAGTATAGCAGGGGATGGCTACACCTTC. Residues: CASSIAGDGYTF. The variable domain in full, completed from reference TRBV19 and TRBJ1-2, reads DGGITQSPKYLFRKEGQNVTLSCEQNLNHDAMYWYRQDPGQGLRLIYYSQIVNDFQKGDIAEGYSVSREKKESFPLTVTSAQKNPTAFYLCASSIAGDGYTFGSGTRLTVV.

The chain is built from TRBV11-3 and TRBJ2-1; TRBD2 matches 8 bases. The germline CDR1 and CDR2 sequences are SGHNT and YENEEA. V lost 1 base, J lost 7 bases, and 6 bases stayed unmatched. The CDR3 spans 15 residues. The CDR3 bases are TGTGCCAGCAGCTTAGCCGGGAGGGCCGGGAATGAGCAGTTCTTC. It yields the protein CASSLAGRAGNEQFF.

The V call is TRBV4-1, the J call TRBJ1-2; the D is unclear. Trimming removed 2 bases from V and 5 bases from J, with 9 bases in between. The CDR3 runs to 13 residues. CDR1 is MGHRA and CDR2 is YSYEKL in the germline V gene. The CDR3 sequence is CASSQNINYGYTF. The CDR3, as DNA: TGCGCCAGCAGCCAAAATATTAATTATGGCTACACCTTC.

A remark on this clone: Within the sample, other DNA sequences also encode this same CDR3. The genes are TRBV5-4 and TRBJ2-3, with unresolved D. Germline CDR1 reads SGHNT; CDR2 reads YYREEE (reference sequence). V lost 2 bases and J 0 bases, leaving 7 bases between the germline ends. The CDR3 is 14 residues long. This CDR3 reads CASSFRGSTDTQYF. CDR3 nucleotides: TGTGCCAGCAGCTTTAGAGGTAGCACAGATACGCAGTATTTT. The whole variable domain, remainder taken from reference TRBV5-4 and TRBJ2-3, is ETGVTQSPTHLIKTRGQQVTLRCSSQSGHNTVSWYQQALGQGPQFIFQYYREEENGRGNFPPRFSGLQFPNYSSELNVNALELDDSALYLCASSFRGSTDTQYFGPGTRLTVL.